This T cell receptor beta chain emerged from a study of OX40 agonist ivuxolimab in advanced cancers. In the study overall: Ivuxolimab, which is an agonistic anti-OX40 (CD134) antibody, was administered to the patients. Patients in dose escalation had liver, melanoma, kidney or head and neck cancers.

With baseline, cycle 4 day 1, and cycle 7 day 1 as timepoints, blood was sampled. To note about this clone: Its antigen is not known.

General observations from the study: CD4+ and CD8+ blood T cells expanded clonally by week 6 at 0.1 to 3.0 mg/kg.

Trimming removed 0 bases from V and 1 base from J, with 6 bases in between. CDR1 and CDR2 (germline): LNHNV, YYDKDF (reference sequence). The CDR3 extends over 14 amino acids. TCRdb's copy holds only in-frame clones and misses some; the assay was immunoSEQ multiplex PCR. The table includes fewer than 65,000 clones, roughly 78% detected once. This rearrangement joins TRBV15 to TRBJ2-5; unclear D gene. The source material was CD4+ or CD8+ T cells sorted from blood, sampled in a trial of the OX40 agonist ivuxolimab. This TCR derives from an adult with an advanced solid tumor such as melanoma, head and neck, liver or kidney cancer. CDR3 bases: TGTGCCACCAGCAGAGAGGGTCTCCAAGAGACCCAGTACTTC. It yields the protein CATSREGLQETQYF.